This passage covers 23 T cell receptor beta chains from one sample sequenced in a study of T cells in Graves' hyperthyroidism and ophthalmopathy. RNA transcripts yielded amplified TCR beta CDR3 regions. During a first-round RT-PCR of the TCR CDR3, the HTBI primer set was used. MiXCR, applied by TCRdb to the multiplex PCR reads, yields one record per CDR3 protein. The data contain hundreds of thousands of distinct CDR3 sequences, roughly a sixth of them singletons. The sample taken for sequencing was blood. The receptors come from a young woman with Graves' hyperthyroidism.

This clonotype has a handful of counts. The CDR3 nucleotides read TGTGCCAGCAGCCTAGCGGGAGCTGCCACCGGGGAGCTGTTTTTT. Translated: CASSLAGAATGELFF. The gene calls are TRBV6-2 or TRBV6-3 and TRBJ2-2; 10 nucleotides agree with TRBD2. The CDR3 contains 15 residues. CDR1 is MNHEY, CDR2 SVGEGT, per germline. After removal of 6 bases from V and 4 bases from J, the junction contained 5 bases not matched to a gene.

In this sample, this clonotype turned up a few times. The genes are TRBV10-2 and TRBJ2-1; 7 nucleotides match TRBD2. Looked up from germline, CDR1 is WSHSY and CDR2 is SAAADI. CDR3 length: 11 residues. The junction had 6 bases not matched to a gene; V was cut back by 9 bases and J by 10 bases. This CDR3 is CASMIGREQFF. The CDR3 DNA reads as TGCGCCAGTATGATCGGGAGGGAGCAGTTCTTC.

The chain couples TRBV11-2 to TRBJ2-1; D may match TRBD1 or TRBD2 (5 bases each). Germline CDR1 SGHAT, CDR2 FQNNGV. This CDR3 contains 13 residues. V lost 6 bases to trimming and J lost 8 bases, with 14 bases between them. CDR3 sequence reads: CASRNPWGHEQFF. CDR3 coding DNA: TGTGCCAGCAGAAATCCTTGGGGACATGAGCAGTTCTTC.

This clonotype was recorded a few times. The CDR3 sequence is CASSGTGEDGYTF. The CDR3 region has the DNA TGTGCCAGCAGCGGGACAGGGGAAGATGGCTACACCTTC. The chain recombines TRBV12-3 or TRBV12-4 with TRBJ1-2, with 10 bases lining up with TRBD1. The CDR3 is 13 amino acids. V lost 6 bases to trimming and J lost 6 bases; unmatched junction nucleotides: 4.

The sample holds many counts of this clonotype. V is TRBV7-6 and J is TRBJ1-2; D uncertain. The V gene's germline CDR1 is SGHVS and CDR2 FNYEAQ. The CDR3 length is 12 residues. The V end lost 4 bases, the J end lost 7 bases, and 10 bases lay between the germline ends. The CDR3 spells CASSSTGGGYTF. The CDR3 nucleotides read TGTGCCAGCAGCTCAACCGGAGGTGGCTACACCTTC.

This clonotype has more than one count but fewer than ten. V is TRBV10-1 and J is TRBJ1-3, with D possibly TRBD1 on 6 matching bases. The CDR3 spans 16 residues. Trimming pared 10 bases from V and 0 bases from J, leaving 19 bases between. Germline V gene data show CDR1 as WNHNN and CDR2 as SYGVQD (reference sequence). This CDR3 reads CATYDRSLNSGNTIYF. The CDR3 DNA reads as TGCGCCACCTATGACAGGAGTCTAAACTCTGGAAACACCATATATTTT.

This clonotype showed up just a few times. This chain joins TRBV6-1 and TRBJ1-2, with TRBD1 matching 10 bases. The CDR3 contains 14 residues. The J segment lost 10 bases and the V segment lost 7 bases, leaving 12 bases of the junction unmatched. Germline V lookup: CDR1 MNHNS, CDR2 SASEGT. The CDR3 DNA is TGTGCCAGCATCTATGACAGGGGGCCTATCCCCTACACCTTC. It codes for CASIYDRGPIPYTF.

This clonotype was detected only a few times. The chain has TRBV6-2 or TRBV6-3 and TRBJ2-4; D possibly corresponds to TRBD2 (5 bases). Trimming cost V 3 bases and J 4 bases, with 22 bases left between them. The CDR3 length is 18 residues. Germline loops: CDR1 MNHEY, CDR2 SVGEGT. The CDR3 loop is CASSYPGSAAGVKNIQYF. In DNA, the CDR3 is TGTGCCAGCAGTTATCCCGGTTCGGCAGCCGGGGTGAAAAACATTCAGTACTTC.

This clonotype has a handful of counts. The DNA for the CDR3 is TGTGCCAGCTCACCCACAACTAGCGGGGACCGTGGGGTTGCGTTCTTC. This codes for CASSPTTSGDRGVAFF. The gene calls are TRBV18 and TRBJ2-1, with TRBD2 identical over 10 bases. V lost 3 bases, J lost 15 bases, and 17 bases stayed unmatched. The germline V gene has CDR1 KGHSH and CDR2 LQKENI. The CDR3 consists of 16 residues.

The rearrangement uses TRBV5-5 and TRBJ2-2; 10 bases align to TRBD1. CDR1 and CDR2 (germline): SGHKS, YYEKEE (reference sequence). V shed 1 base and J 5 bases; nucleotides not matched to a gene: 5. The CDR3 is 16 residues long. The DNA for the CDR3 is TGTGCCAGCAGCTTGACCGGGACAGGGGCTACCGGGGAGCTGTTTTTT. Its protein product is CASSLTGTGATGELFF.

The chain recombines TRBV7-6 with TRBJ2-2, with D possibly matching TRBD2 (6 bases). The CDR3 runs to 16 residues. Trimming pared 5 bases from V and 6 bases from J, leaving 19 bases between. CDR1 and CDR2 from the germline V gene are SGHVS and FNYEAQ. The CDR3: CASSRLDGGGAGELFF. In nucleotides, the CDR3 is TGTGCCAGCAGCCGGCTGGACGGAGGAGGGGCCGGGGAGCTGTTTTTT.

In this sample, this clonotype turned up a few times. This chain links TRBV6-2 or TRBV6-3 with TRBJ1-1, with D possibly TRBD1 on 6 matching bases. The V gene's germline CDR1 is MNHEY and CDR2 SVGEGT. The CDR3 is made up of 14 amino acids. Trimming pared 6 bases from V and 5 bases from J, leaving 16 bases between. The CDR3 sequence: CASSWTETGTEAFF. The CDR3 coding sequence is TGTGCCAGCAGCTGGACGGAAACAGGGACTGAAGCTTTCTTT.

This clonotype was seen at least ten times. The chain combines TRBV12-3 or TRBV12-4 with TRBJ2-2; 10 bases are shared with TRBD1. The CDR3 has 17 amino acids. V was pared by 7 bases and J by 4 bases, with 12 bases of the junction left unmatched. The DNA for the CDR3 is TGTGCCAGCACCCCCCCGGGACAGGGGCCGCGCACCGGGGAGCTGTTTTTT. This encodes CASTPPGQGPRTGELFF.

The V call is TRBV19, the J call TRBJ2-6; no reliable D call. The germline CDR1 and CDR2 sequences are LNHDA and SQIVND (reference sequence). V lost 1 base, J lost 15 bases, and 13 bases lay in between. The CDR3 loop spans 13 amino acids. CDR3 residues: CASSIGTAGDLTF. In DNA, the CDR3 is TGTGCCAGTAGTATAGGGACGGCCGGCGACCTGACTTTC.

This clonotype was seen repeatedly, ten times or more. The rearrangement joins TRBV7-9 to TRBJ2-3; weak D call: TRBD2 (5 bases). CDR1 is SEHNR and CDR2 is FQNEAQ in the germline V gene (reference sequence). V shed 2 bases and J shed 1 base, with 10 bases lying between them. The CDR3 runs to 15 residues. The CDR3 sequence is CASSLRRVRTDTQYF. The CDR3 DNA follows: TGTGCCAGCAGCTTAAGGCGGGTTCGCACAGATACGCAGTATTTT.

Only a few counts were recorded for this clonotype. J is TRBJ2-2 and V is TRBV18; D uncertain. Germline V CDR1 and CDR2: KGHSH, LQKENI. The CDR3 is made up of 16 amino acids. V shed 6 bases and J shed 1 base, with 15 bases lying between them. CDR3 sequence: CASSNRPKVNTGELFF. The CDR3 DNA follows: TGTGCCAGCTCTAACCGACCGAAGGTGAACACCGGGGAGCTGTTTTTT.

This clonotype was detected many times. V usage is TRBV24-1 and J usage is TRBJ2-1; 7 bases are shared with TRBD2. J gave up 13 bases and V 3 bases, and 8 bases lay outside the gene matches. The CDR3 runs 13 residues. Germline V gene data show CDR1 as KGHDR and CDR2 as SFDVKD. Written as DNA, the CDR3 is TGTGCCACCAGTGATCCGACTAGCAAGGTACAGTTCTTC. Amino acid sequence: CATSDPTSKVQFF.

This clonotype was seen repeatedly, ten times or more. The chain is built from TRBV5-1 and TRBJ2-7; a possible D gene is TRBD1 (6 bases). Deletions cut 4 bases from V and 5 bases from J, with 16 bases between. Germline V lookup: CDR1 SGHRS, CDR2 YFSETQ. The length of the CDR3 is 14 residues. CDR3 coding DNA: TGCGCCAGCAGCCTCCTCCAGGGGCTCGACGAGCAGTACTTC. Its translation: CASSLLQGLDEQYF.

This clonotype was counted a few times. The chain joins TRBV4-3 to TRBJ2-3; TRBD2 agrees at 11 bases. V was pared by 1 base and J by 10 bases, with 4 bases of the junction left unmatched. CDR3 length: 14 amino acids. CDR1 is LGHNA, CDR2 YSLEER, per germline. The CDR3 nucleotides read TGCGCCAGCAGCCAAGGGCTAGCGGGGGGCTCGCAGTATTTT. This encodes CASSQGLAGGSQYF.

This clonotype was observed many times. This chain joins TRBV7-2 and TRBJ2-5; D is perhaps TRBD2 (6 bases). From germline, CDR1 is SGHTA and CDR2 FQGNSA. The CDR3 contains 15 residues. V was pared by 5 bases and J by 2 bases, with 15 bases between. In DNA, the CDR3 is TGTGCCAGCAGCCCCCCCGGGACTTTTCAAGAGACCCAGTACTTC. Its protein is CASSPPGTFQETQYF.

This clonotype was found many times. The CDR3 region is CASTPRGNEKLFF. CDR3 DNA: TGTGCCAGCACGCCCCGGGGTAATGAAAAACTGTTTTTT. The chain combines TRBV2 with TRBJ1-4, with D hard to call. V gave up 7 bases and J gave up 4 bases, with 10 bases separating them. The CDR3 has 13 residues. The germline CDR1 and CDR2 sequences are SNHLY and FYNNEI.

The chain employs TRBV2 and TRBJ2-5; TRBD1 matches at 10 bases. This CDR3 has 15 amino acids. V was clipped by 6 bases and J by 4 bases; unmatched bases: 8. CDR1 and CDR2 (germline): SNHLY, FYNNEI. CDR3 nucleotides: TGTGCCAGCAGAGAGGACAGGGGGGAAGGAGAGACCCAGTACTTC. It translates to CASREDRGEGETQYF.

Only a few counts were recorded for this clonotype. The chain uses TRBV6-1 and TRBJ2-7; D is ambiguous. Germline loops: CDR1 MNHNS, CDR2 SASEGT. Between the trimmed V and J ends, which lost 5 bases and 0 bases, there was a span of 14 bases. The length of the CDR3 is 15 residues. Here the CDR3 reads CASSFLGGDSYEQYF. In DNA form, the CDR3 reads TGTGCCAGCAGTTTTCTTGGTGGAGACTCCTACGAGCAGTACTTC.